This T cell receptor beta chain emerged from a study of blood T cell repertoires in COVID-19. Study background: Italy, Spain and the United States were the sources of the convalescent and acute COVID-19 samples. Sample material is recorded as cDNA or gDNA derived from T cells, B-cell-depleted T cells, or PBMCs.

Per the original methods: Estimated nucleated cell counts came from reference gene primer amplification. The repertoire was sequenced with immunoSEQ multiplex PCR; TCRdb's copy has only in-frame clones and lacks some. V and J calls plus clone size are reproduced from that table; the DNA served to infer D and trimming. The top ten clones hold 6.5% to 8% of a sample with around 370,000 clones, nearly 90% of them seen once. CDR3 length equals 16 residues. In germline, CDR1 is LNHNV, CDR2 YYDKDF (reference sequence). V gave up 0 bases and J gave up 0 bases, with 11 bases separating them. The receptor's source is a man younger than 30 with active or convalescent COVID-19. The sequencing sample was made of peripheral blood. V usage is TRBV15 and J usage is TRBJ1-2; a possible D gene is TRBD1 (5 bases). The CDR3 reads CATSRDPTVPNYGYTF. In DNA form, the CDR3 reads TGTGCCACCAGCAGAGATCCGACAGTTCCTAACTATGGCTACACCTTC.